This is a list of T cell receptor beta chains from one sample in a study of B cell selection in AIRE deficiency. TCRdb's table, derived via immunoSEQ multiplex PCR, lists solely in-frame clones and lacks some. The table records tens of thousands of clones, around 97% of them present only once. Sequencing input: conventional CD4+ T cells sorted from PBMCs. Every receptor here comes from a human donor with AIRE deficiency. Both conserved end residues are part of each CDR3. Each record gives: J gene, V gene, D gene, clone size, CDR3 protein, CDR3 DNA. The D gene is left open where the match is weak. Clone size is shown for a subset of rows, as once, few, many or a class of expanded clone.

TRBJ1-3 | TRBV6-6 | . | . | CASSSGANGNTIYF | TGTGCCAGCAGTTCCGGGGCGAACGGAAACACCATATATTTT
TRBJ2-5 | TRBV7-7 | TRBD1 | . | CASSPAGSTRGHWGTQYF | TGTGCTAGCAGCCCCGCTGGTTCAACCAGGGGGCACTGGGGGACCCAGTACTTC
TRBJ1-1 | TRBV7-8 | TRBD1 | . | CASSLIPGQGSHTEAFF | TGTGCCAGCAGCTTAATACCGGGACAGGGGTCCCACACTGAAGCTTTCTTT
TRBJ1-5 | TRBV19 | . | . | CASSGGRQFSNQPQHF | TGTGCCAGTAGTGGGGGCCGACAGTTTAGCAATCAGCCCCAGCATTTT
TRBJ2-2 | TRBV7-9 | . | . | CASSLAGRHHRDTGELFF | TGTGCCAGCAGCTTAGCTGGGCGGCACCATCGGGACACCGGGGAGCTGTTTTTT
TRBJ2-1 | TRBV14 | . | . | CASTLHHSGEQFF | TGTGCCAGCACCCTCCATCACTCGGGTGAGCAGTTCTTC
TRBJ2-3 | TRBV19 | . | . | CASKSTDTQYF | TGTGCCAGTAAAAGCACAGATACGCAGTATTTT
TRBJ1-4 | TRBV28 | . | . | CASSWGARREKLFF | TGTGCCAGCAGCTGGGGGGCGCGTCGGGAAAAACTGTTTTTT
TRBJ2-3 | TRBV7-3 | . | . | CASSPRETDTQYF | TGTGCCAGCAGCCCCCGGGAAACAGATACGCAGTATTTT
TRBJ1-1 | TRBV4-3 | . | . | CASSQEWVLGYTEAFF | TGCGCCAGCAGCCAAGAGTGGGTGTTAGGGTACACTGAAGCTTTCTTT
TRBJ1-2 | TRBV28 | . | once | CASSLGRGNYGYTF | TGTGCCAGCAGTTTGGGCAGGGGAAACTATGGCTACACCTTC
TRBJ1-1 | TRBV5-4 | TRBD1 | . | CASSSGQGEHTEAFF | TGTGCCAGCAGTTCCGGGCAGGGGGAGCACACTGAAGCTTTCTTT
TRBJ1-4 | TRBV18 | TRBD1 | . | CASSPLGGYGEKLFF | TGTGCCAGCTCACCATTAGGGGGCTATGGGGAAAAACTGTTTTTT
TRBJ2-7 | TRBV6-5 | TRBD2 | . | CASRLGRAPEQYF | TGTGCCAGCCGCCTCGGGAGGGCCCCCGAGCAGTACTTC
TRBJ2-7 | TRBV5-1 | . | . | CASSGNYSRRGLYEQYF | TGCGCCAGCAGCGGTAACTACTCTCGGAGGGGCCTCTACGAGCAGTACTTC
TRBJ2-3 | TRBV28 | . | . | CASSRGDLTDTQYF | TGTGCCAGCAGCAGGGGGGACCTCACAGATACGCAGTATTTT
TRBJ2-3 | TRBV11-1 | TRBD2 | . | CASSFGLLAGGPGDTQYF | TGTGCCAGCAGCTTTGGACTTCTAGCGGGAGGCCCGGGAGATACGCAGTATTTT
TRBJ1-5 | TRBV5-1 | . | . | CASSLSSGNQPQHF | TGCGCCAGCAGCTTGTCTTCTGGAAATCAGCCCCAGCATTTT
TRBJ1-1 | TRBV10-3 | . | once | CAISDSRTVTEAFF | TGTGCCATCAGTGACTCCAGGACAGTCACTGAAGCTTTCTTT
TRBJ1-5 | TRBV15 | . | . | CATSNQGNYQPQHF | TGTGCCACCAGCAATCAGGGGAATTATCAGCCCCAGCATTTT
TRBJ1-2 | TRBV30 | . | . | CAWSSPYRRPGINYGYTF | TGTGCCTGGAGCTCACCCTATCGGCGGCCGGGTATTAACTATGGCTACACCTTC
TRBJ2-7 | TRBV15 | TRBD1 | once | CATSRKTGDEQYF | TGTGCCACCAGCCGTAAGACAGGGGACGAGCAGTACTTC
TRBJ2-3 | TRBV10-3 | . | . | CAISEQLLAMQYF | TGTGCCATCAGTGAACAGCTACTCGCGATGCAGTATTTT
TRBJ2-2 | TRBV28 | . | . | CASSSGGGELFF | TGTGCCAGCTCAAGTGGGGGCGGGGAGCTGTTTTTT
TRBJ2-2 | TRBV7-3 | . | . | CASSLQGSGTGELFF | TGTGCCAGCAGCTTACAGGGTTCGGGCACCGGGGAGCTGTTTTTT
TRBJ1-5 | TRBV30 | . | . | CAWSRRDNQPQHF | TGTGCCTGGAGCCGCAGGGACAATCAGCCCCAGCATTTT
TRBJ2-1 | TRBV2 | . | . | CASTERANNEQFF | TGTGCCAGCACCGAGCGGGCAAACAATGAGCAGTTCTTC
TRBJ2-5 | TRBV5-1 | . | . | CASSLGVGGQETQYF | TGCGCCAGCAGCTTGGGTGTGGGCGGCCAAGAGACCCAGTACTTC
TRBJ2-3 | TRBV5-1 | . | . | CASSLPTDTQYF | TGCGCCAGCAGCTTACCGACAGATACGCAGTATTTT
TRBJ1-3 | TRBV9 | . | . | CASSSGRTSGNTIYF | TGTGCCAGCAGCTCGGGACGTACCTCTGGAAACACCATATATTTT
TRBJ2-1 | TRBV5-6 | TRBD2 | . | CASSLPGRRGNEQFF | TGTGCCAGCAGCTTGCCCGGGAGGCGCGGCAATGAGCAGTTCTTC
TRBJ2-7 | TRBV10-3 | TRBD1 | . | CAIKLDRSYEQYF | TGTGCCATCAAGCTGGACAGGTCCTACGAGCAGTACTTC